This T cell receptor (beta chain) derives from a study of blood T cell repertoires in COVID-19. As for the study in general: COVID-19 samples collected from the United States, Italy and Spain covered acute and convalescent phases.

The assay was immunoSEQ multiplex PCR, and TCRdb's table has in-frame clones only and misses some. Among around 330,000 clones, roughly 90% were seen once, and the ten largest hold about 3.9%. This clone was seen only a few times. The V gene lost 1 base and the J gene lost 4 bases, with 13 bases spanning the gap. CDR1 and CDR2 from the germline V gene are SEHNR and FQNEAQ (reference sequence). The CDR3 extends over 15 amino acids. The specimen sequenced was peripheral blood. The rearrangement uses TRBV7-9 and TRBJ1-2; D unclear. This TCR derives from a woman in her forties or fifties with active or convalescent COVID-19. The CDR3 protein is CASSLVGSPGYGYTF. The CDR3 DNA is TGTGCCAGCAGCTTAGTGGGCAGCCCTGGCTATGGCTACACCTTC.